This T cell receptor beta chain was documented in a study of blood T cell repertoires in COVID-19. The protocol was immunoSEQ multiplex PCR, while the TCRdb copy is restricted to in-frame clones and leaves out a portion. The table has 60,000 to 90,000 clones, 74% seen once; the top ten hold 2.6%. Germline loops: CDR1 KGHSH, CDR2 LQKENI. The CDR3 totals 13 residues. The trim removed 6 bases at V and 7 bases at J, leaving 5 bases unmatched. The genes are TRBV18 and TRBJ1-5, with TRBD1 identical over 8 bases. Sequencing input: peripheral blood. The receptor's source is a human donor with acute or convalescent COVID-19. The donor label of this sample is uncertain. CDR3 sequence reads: CASSLTGEQPQHF. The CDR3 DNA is TGTGCCAGCTCGTTGACAGGGGAGCAGCCCCAGCATTTT. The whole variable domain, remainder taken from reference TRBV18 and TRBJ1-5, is NAGVMQNPRHLVRRRGQEARLRCSPMKGHSHVYWYRQLPEEGLKFMVYLQKENIIDESGMPKERFSAEFPKEGPSILRIQQVVRGDSAAYFCASSLTGEQPQHFGDGTRLSIL.